Presented here are 30 T cell receptor beta chains from one specimen sequenced in a study of T cell repertoires in cytomegalovirus infection. Antigens of these TCRs are unknown. TCRdb passed the reads through MiXCR, listing each CDR3 protein once. This table holds approximately 910,000 distinct CDR3 sequences, roughly 31% found once. The sample here was cultured CD8+ T cells from PBMCs, taken from culture after CMV antigen stimulation. Receptor source: a human donor in good health (CMV status not recorded). Some clones in this sample may be carry-over from other donors' samples.

There are many counts of this clonotype. The genes are TRBV5-5 and TRBJ2-3, with 10 bases aligning to TRBD2. The J segment lost 2 bases and the V segment lost 3 bases, leaving 6 bases of the junction unmatched. Germline V gene lookup returns CDR1 SGHKS and CDR2 YYEKEE (reference sequence). The CDR3 runs to 16 residues. CDR3 sequence reads: CASSSASGGLTDTQYF. The CDR3 DNA is TGTGCCAGCAGCTCAGCTAGCGGGGGTCTCACAGATACGCAGTATTTT. The variable domain in full, with the rest retrieved from reference TRBV5-5 and TRBJ2-3, is DAGVTQSPTHLIKTRGQQVTLRCSPISGHKSVSWYQQVLGQGPQFIFQYYEKEERGRGNFPDRFSARQFPNYSSELNVNALLLGDSALYLCASSSASGGLTDTQYFGPGTRLTVL.

The table lists this clonotype with a few counts. This rearrangement joins TRBV20-1 to TRBJ2-7; 12 positions agree with TRBD2. Germline CDR1 reads DFQATT; CDR2 reads SNEGSKA (reference sequence). The CDR3 length is 14 residues. The trim removed 5 bases at V and 1 base at J, leaving 3 bases unmatched. This CDR3 is CSAPGLAGSYEQYV. In DNA form, the CDR3 reads TGCAGTGCTCCTGGACTAGCGGGGTCCTACGAGCAGTACGTC.

This clonotype was seen a few times. This chain connects TRBV5-1 to TRBJ1-1, with 7 bases fitting TRBD1. Trimming took 6 bases from V and 0 from J; bases not matched to a gene: 5. Germline V CDR1 and CDR2: SGHRS, YFSETQ. The CDR3 totals 14 residues. CDR3 nucleotide sequence: TGCGCCAGCAAAGGGACAGTTATGAACACTGAAGCTTTCTTT. Amino acids: CASKGTVMNTEAFF.

The J gene is TRBJ1-2, the V gene TRBV7-9; possible D gene TRBD1, 6 bases. With 2 bases removed from V and 0 bases from J, the gap between germline ends came to 19 bases. Germline lookup yields CDR1 SEHNR and CDR2 FQNEAQ (reference sequence). This CDR3 has 18 amino acids. The CDR3 protein is CASSLIRGKAGSNYGYTF. In DNA, the CDR3 is TGTGCCAGCAGCTTAATTAGGGGGAAGGCAGGGTCTAACTATGGCTACACCTTC.

This chain uses TRBV6-1 with TRBJ2-7, with 10 positions matching TRBD2. The V segment lost 7 bases and the J segment 9 bases; nucleotides outside the gene matches: 24. CDR1 is MNHNS and CDR2 is SASEGT in the germline V gene. The CDR3 has 18 amino acids. The chain's CDR3 is CASNPGRLAGEWPVRQYV. CDR3 nucleotide sequence: TGTGCCAGCAACCCTGGACGGCTAGCGGGGGAATGGCCGGTGCGGCAGTACGTC.

This chain uses TRBV7-6 with TRBJ2-7, with unresolved D. CDR1 SGHVS and CDR2 FNYEAQ come from the germline V gene. The V end was cut by 5 bases, the J end by 6 bases, with 14 bases between. CDR3 length: 13 amino acids. Here the CDR3 DNA reads TGTGCCAGCAGCGCCCCGAATAGCATCGAGCAGTACGTC. Amino acid sequence: CASSAPNSIEQYV.

This clonotype was seen only a few times. As DNA, the CDR3 is TGTGCCAGCAGCTCTGTGGGTCTAGCGGGGGGGCAGCAGACCCAGTACTTC. Protein product: CASSSVGLAGGQQTQYF. The rearrangement joins TRBV7-9 to TRBJ2-5; TRBD2 aligns across 12 bases. Germline CDR1 and CDR2: SEHNR and FQNEAQ (reference sequence). The junction had 12 bases not matched to a gene; V was cut back by 4 bases and J by 6 bases. The CDR3 totals 17 residues.

Comment on this clonotype: This could be a read error, since a much larger clone is one nucleotide away. The CDR3 here is CASSFGAGTGEAPNEKLFF. CDR3 bases: TGTGCCAGCAGCTTTGGCGCCGGGACAGGGGAGGCACCTAATGAAAAACTGTTTTTT. The chain recombines TRBV7-8 with TRBJ1-4; 10 nucleotides line up with TRBD1. J was trimmed by 3 bases and V by 3 bases; bases with no gene match: 13. Germline CDR1 SGHVS, CDR2 FQNEAQ. The CDR3 length is 19 residues.

V usage is TRBV7-4 and J usage is TRBJ1-4; the D is unclear. Per the germline V gene, CDR1 is SGHVT and CDR2 is SQSDAQ. V gave up 4 bases and J gave up 4 bases, with 10 bases separating them. The CDR3 runs to 14 residues. The DNA for the CDR3 is TGTGCCAGCAGCTCCTCCCCCTTTAATGAAAAACTGTTTTTT. This sequence encodes CASSSSPFNEKLFF. Full variable domain (missing parts from reference TRBV7-4 and TRBJ1-4): GAGVSQSPRYKVAKRGRDVALRCDSISGHVTLYWYRQTLGQGSEVLTYSQSDAQRDKSGRPSGRFSAERPERSVSTLKIQRTEQGDSAVYLCASSSSPFNEKLFFGSGTQLSVL.

The V call is TRBV3-1, the J call TRBJ1-5; D gene uncertain. CDR3 length: 15 residues. V lost 0 bases to trimming and J lost 0 bases, with 6 bases between them. Germline lookup yields CDR1 LGHDT and CDR2 YNNKEL (reference sequence). The DNA of the CDR3 is TGTGCCAGCAGCCAAGATCTATCTAGCAATCAGCCCCAGCATTTT. It yields the protein CASSQDLSSNQPQHF. The full variable domain, with the rest looked up from reference TRBV3-1 and TRBJ1-5, is DTAVSQTPKYLVTQMGNDKSIKCEQNLGHDTMYWYKQDSKKFLKIMFSYNNKELIINETVPNRFSPKSPDKAHLNLHINSLELGDSAVYFCASSQDLSSNQPQHFGDGTRLSIL.

This clonotype showed up many times. The chain recombines TRBV7-8 with TRBJ1-1; no clear D. V was clipped by 5 bases and J by 1 base, with 11 bases between them. The CDR3 is made up of 14 amino acids. Germline lookup yields CDR1 SGHVS and CDR2 FQNEAQ. Here the CDR3 DNA reads TGTGCCAGCAGCCCCACTAGGAAGAACACTGAAGCTTTCTTT. Its protein is CASSPTRKNTEAFF. The complete variable domain, with remaining parts taken from reference TRBV7-8 and TRBJ1-1, reads GAGVSQSPRYKVAKRGQDVALRCDPISGHVSLFWYQQALGQGPEFLTYFQNEAQLDKSGLPSDRFFAERPEGSVSTLKIQRTQQEDSAVYLCASSPTRKNTEAFFGQGTRLTVV.

This clonotype was counted between two and nine times. The chain links TRBV7-9 to TRBJ1-2, with unresolved D. V was trimmed by 5 bases and J by 4 bases, leaving 17 bases between them. The CDR3 has 15 residues. Germline loops: CDR1 SEHNR, CDR2 FQNEAQ (reference sequence). CDR3 loop: CASSLPAQPIYGYTF. The DNA of the CDR3 is TGTGCCAGCAGCCTCCCTGCACAGCCGATCTATGGCTACACCTTC.

This clonotype was picked up a small number of times. The CDR3 region has the DNA TGTGCCAGCAGTAACCCGCCAGGGATGAGCTATGGCTACACCTTC. Translating gives CASSNPPGMSYGYTF. The chain employs TRBV6-2 or TRBV6-3 and TRBJ1-2; a weak D match, TRBD1 (5 bases). The V gene's germline CDR1 is MNHEY and CDR2 SVGEGT. Trimming shortened V by 5 bases and J by 4 bases, and 17 bases separated the two germline ends. This CDR3 is built from 15 residues.

J is TRBJ2-3 and V is TRBV7-6; D not certain. Germline V gives CDR1 SGHVS, CDR2 FNYEAQ. This CDR3 contains 13 residues. Trimming pared 7 bases from V and 6 bases from J, leaving 14 bases between. In nucleotides, the CDR3 is TGTGCCAGCATCTCAGGATCCTGGGATACGCAGTATTTT. This sequence encodes CASISGSWDTQYF. Complete variable domain (other parts from reference TRBV7-6 and TRBJ2-3): GAGVSQSPRYKVTKRGQDVALRCDPISGHVSLYWYRQALGQGPEFLTYFNYEAQQDKSGLPNDRFSAERPEGSISTLTIQRTEQRDSAMYRCASISGSWDTQYFGPGTRLTVL.

This chain joins TRBV7-8 and TRBJ1-1; no clear D gene. Trimming removed 5 bases at V and 5 bases at J, with 9 bases between. Germline CDR1 SGHVS, CDR2 FQNEAQ. CDR3 length equals 12 residues. CDR3 in DNA: TGTGCCAGCAGCCCGGCCCTGACTGAAGCTTTCTTT. This gives the protein CASSPALTEAFF. Based on the CDR3 plus reference TRBV7-8 and TRBJ1-1, the full variable domain is GAGVSQSPRYKVAKRGQDVALRCDPISGHVSLFWYQQALGQGPEFLTYFQNEAQLDKSGLPSDRFFAERPEGSVSTLKIQRTQQEDSAVYLCASSPALTEAFFGQGTRLTVV.

This clonotype showed up just a few times. J is TRBJ2-7 and V is TRBV5-1; the D gene is possibly TRBD1 (6 bases). CDR3 size: 13 residues. Trimming stripped 0 bases from V and 6 bases from J, with 10 bases between. The germline V gene has CDR1 SGHRS and CDR2 YFSETQ. CDR3 in amino acids: CASSLGTGREQYV. In DNA, the CDR3 is TGCGCCAGCAGCTTGGGTACAGGGCGCGAGCAGTACGTC.

This clonotype was observed a handful of times. This chain links TRBV12-3 or TRBV12-4 with TRBJ2-7; D ambiguous. The ends were cut back, 1 base at V and 6 bases at J, with 7 bases in the middle. There are 12 residues in the CDR3. In DNA form, the CDR3 reads TGTGCCAGCAGTTTAGGCGGTGTCGAGCAGTACGTC. The encoded protein is CASSLGGVEQYV.

This clonotype came up a few times. The rearrangement joins TRBV7-6 to TRBJ1-5, with 7 bases lining up with TRBD1. Trimming at V came to 3 bases and at J to 7 bases, leaving 6 bases not matched to a gene. The CDR3 length is 14 residues. Germline CDR1 is SGHVS and CDR2 is FNYEAQ. This chain's CDR3 is CASSLEGAGQPQHF. For the CDR3, the DNA is TGTGCCAGCAGCTTGGAGGGGGCGGGCCAGCCCCAGCATTTT.

This clonotype was seen a handful of times. The chain joins TRBV7-8 to TRBJ2-1; D is uncertain. V lost 1 base, J lost 4 bases, and 8 bases lay in between. Germline V gives CDR1 SGHVS, CDR2 FQNEAQ. The CDR3 is made up of 14 amino acids. Here the CDR3 reads CASSLELRYNEQFF. In DNA, the CDR3 is TGTGCCAGCAGCTTAGAACTGAGATACAATGAGCAGTTCTTC. Using reference TRBV7-8 and TRBJ2-1 for the parts outside the CDR3, the full variable domain is GAGVSQSPRYKVAKRGQDVALRCDPISGHVSLFWYQQALGQGPEFLTYFQNEAQLDKSGLPSDRFFAERPEGSVSTLKIQRTQQEDSAVYLCASSLELRYNEQFFGPGTRLTVL.

Only a few counts were recorded for this clonotype. The chain couples TRBV6-6 to TRBJ1-1; perhaps TRBD1 as D (5 bases). The CDR3 consists of 16 residues. From germline, CDR1 is MNHNY and CDR2 SVGAGI (reference sequence). Trimming removed 0 bases from V and 3 bases from J, with 14 bases in between. The CDR3: CASSYSKGWLDTEAFF. The CDR3 nucleotides are TGTGCCAGCAGTTACTCCAAGGGGTGGCTAGACACTGAAGCTTTCTTT.

This clonotype was observed a single time. The chain has TRBV20-1 and TRBJ2-5; TRBD1 or TRBD2 may be the D gene (11 bases each). Per the germline V gene, CDR1 is DFQATT and CDR2 is SNEGSKA (reference sequence). The V gene lost 3 bases and the J gene lost 1 base, with 33 bases spanning the gap. CDR3 size: 21 residues. CDR3 region: CSARVSDRGRSSGGTQETQYF. The DNA of the CDR3 is TGCAGTGCTAGGGTGTCGGACAGGGGGCGCTCTAGCGGGGGGACCCAAGAGACCCAGTACTTC.

In this sample, this clonotype turned up a few times. This chain links TRBV24-1 with TRBJ2-1; D may be TRBD2 (5 bases). Germline lookup yields CDR1 KGHDR and CDR2 SFDVKD. Trimming took off 1 base at V and 6 bases at J, with 12 bases between the two ends. The CDR3 spans 15 residues. Here the CDR3 DNA reads TGTGCCACCAGTGATTTAGGACCCGCGGGCAATGAGCAGTTCTTC. Translating it yields CATSDLGPAGNEQFF.

V is TRBV5-6 and J is TRBJ2-7; the D is unclear. Germline values: CDR1 SGHDT, CDR2 YYEEEE. This CDR3 is 14 amino acids long. Trimming cost V 4 bases and J 2 bases, with 13 bases left between them. CDR3 in DNA: TGTGCCAGCAGCCCAAGGGTATTAACCTACGAGCAGTACGTC. Protein sequence: CASSPRVLTYEQYV.

This chain joins TRBV27 and TRBJ1-5, with D uncertain. Germline V CDR1 and CDR2: MNHEY, SMNVEV (reference sequence). Trimming removed 4 bases at V and 15 bases at J, with 13 bases between. The CDR3 extends over 11 amino acids. The CDR3 DNA sequence: TGTGCCAGCAGTTCAAGGGAAGGTTTGCATTTT. Translated: CASSSREGLHF.

In this sample, this clonotype turned up a few times. J is TRBJ2-7 and V is TRBV7-9; D is unresolved. V lost 5 bases to trimming and J lost 3 bases, with 11 bases between them. This CDR3 is 13 amino acids long. The germline gives CDR1 SEHNR, CDR2 FQNEAQ (reference sequence). The CDR3 region has the DNA TGTGCCAGCAGCCGCCGCAGCGACTACGAGCAGTACTTC. Its protein product is CASSRRSDYEQYF.

This clonotype was observed a handful of times. This chain links TRBV5-1 with TRBJ2-1; possible D gene TRBD1, 5 bases. Germline loops: CDR1 SGHRS, CDR2 YFSETQ. The CDR3 runs to 13 residues. The V gene lost 4 bases and the J gene lost 9 bases, with 14 bases spanning the gap. The CDR3 DNA is TGCGCCAGCAGCCCTAATGATAGGGGTGAGCAGTTCTTC. This encodes CASSPNDRGEQFF. Complete variable domain (other parts from reference TRBV5-1 and TRBJ2-1): KAGVTQTPRYLIKTRGQQVTLSCSPISGHRSVSWYQQTPGQGLQFLFEYFSETQRNKGNFPGRFSGRQFSNSRSEMNVSTLELGDSALYLCASSPNDRGEQFFGPGTRLTVL.

Details on this clonotype: The junction and the germline gene differ at one end; a read error may be behind it. The chain couples TRBV7-8 to TRBJ2-5; tentative D call: TRBD2 (6 bases). This CDR3 spans 16 amino acids. The germline V gene has CDR1 SGHVS and CDR2 FQNEAQ. CDR3 region: CASSHRSPGLQEIQYF. In DNA, the CDR3 is TGTGCCAGCAGCCACAGATCCCCGGGACTCCAAGAGATCCAGTACTTC. Full variable domain (outside the CDR3, taken from reference TRBV7-8 and TRBJ2-5): GAGVSQSPRYKVAKRGQDVALRCDPISGHVSLFWYQQALGQGPEFLTYFQNEAQLDKSGLPSDRFFAERPEGSVSTLKIQRTQQEDSAVYLCASSHRSPGLQEIQYFGPGTRLLVL.

This clonotype was counted many times. V usage is TRBV7-2 and J usage is TRBJ1-1; TRBD1 might be the D (5 bases). The germline V and J ends were trimmed by 7 bases and 5 bases, with 11 bases remaining between them. The CDR3 runs 12 residues. The germline gives CDR1 SGHTA, CDR2 FQGNSA. This CDR3 reads CASIPQGTEAFF. CDR3 nucleotide sequence: TGTGCCAGCATCCCCCAGGGAACTGAAGCTTTCTTT.

Only a few counts were recorded for this clonotype. The gene calls are TRBV19 and TRBJ1-1; D not resolved. CDR1 is LNHDA and CDR2 is SQIVND in the germline V gene (reference sequence). CDR3 size: 14 residues. V was shortened by 6 bases and J by 3 bases, with 14 bases between the two germline ends. The CDR3 nucleotides are TGTGCCAGTAGGGACCTCGGGCAGCACACTGAAGCTTTCTTT. It codes for CASRDLGQHTEAFF.

In nucleotides, the CDR3 is TGTGCCAGCAGCTTAGGTGGGACAGGGGCCGGGGAGCTGTTTTTT. Protein: CASSLGGTGAGELFF. The gene calls are TRBV7-8 and TRBJ2-2, with 10 positions matching TRBD1. With 1 base clipped from V and 6 bases from J, the junction kept 2 bases outside the gene matches. The CDR3 loop spans 15 amino acids. Germline V CDR1 and CDR2: SGHVS, FQNEAQ.